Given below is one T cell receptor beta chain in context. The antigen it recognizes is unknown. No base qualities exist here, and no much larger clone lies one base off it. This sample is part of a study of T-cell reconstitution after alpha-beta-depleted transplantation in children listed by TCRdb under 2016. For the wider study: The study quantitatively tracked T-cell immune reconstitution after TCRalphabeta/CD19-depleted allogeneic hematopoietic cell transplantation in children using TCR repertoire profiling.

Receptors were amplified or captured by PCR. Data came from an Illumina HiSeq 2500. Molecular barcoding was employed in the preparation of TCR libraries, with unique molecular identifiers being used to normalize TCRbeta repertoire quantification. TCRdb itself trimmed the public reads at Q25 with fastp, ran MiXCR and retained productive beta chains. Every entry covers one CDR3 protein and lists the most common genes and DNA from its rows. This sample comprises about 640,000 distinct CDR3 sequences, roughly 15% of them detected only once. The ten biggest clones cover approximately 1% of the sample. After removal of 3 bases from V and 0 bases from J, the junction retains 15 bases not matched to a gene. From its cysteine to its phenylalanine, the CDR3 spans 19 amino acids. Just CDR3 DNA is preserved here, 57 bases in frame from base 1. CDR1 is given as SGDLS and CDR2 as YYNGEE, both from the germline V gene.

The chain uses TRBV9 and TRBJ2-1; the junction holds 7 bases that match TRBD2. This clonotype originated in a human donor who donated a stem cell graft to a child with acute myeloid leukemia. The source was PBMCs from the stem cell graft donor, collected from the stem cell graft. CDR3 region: CASSARLAGDESSYNEQFF. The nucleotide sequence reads TGTGCCAGCAGCGCCCGACTGGCGGGGGACGAGAGCTCCTACAATGAGCAGTTCTTC.